The rows below give T cell receptor beta chains drawn from one sample of a study of identical twins. TCRdb reprocessed the 5' RACE reads with MiXCR, giving one entry per CDR3 protein. The data contain a few hundred thousand distinct CDR3 sequences, 9.5% to 10% of them singletons. The data were also submitted as part of a second study, on yellow fever vaccine responses in identical twins.

The sequencing sample was made of PBMCs. The receptors come from a woman under 30 in good health. Both conserved end residues are part of each CDR3. A D gene is named only where the DNA matches it firmly. Expanded clones get a size class; other rows say once, few or many, or leave the size out.

>many|TRBJ2-1|NA|TRBV4-3
TGCGCCAGCAGCCAAGATACCCGGAATGAGCAGTTCTTC
CASSQDTRNEQFF
>many|TRBJ2-1|NA|TRBV6-2/TRBV6-3
TGTGCCAGCAGCCAAGTACAGGATGAGCAGTTCTTC
CASSQVQDEQFF
>many|TRBJ1-2|NA|TRBV2
TGTGCCAGCAGGGCCAGGGGCGGCTACACCTTC
CASRARGGYTF
>many|TRBJ1-6|NA|TRBV14
TGTGCCAGCAGCCACAGGGTCTGGGGATCACCCCTCCACTTT
CASSHRVWGSPLHF
>many|TRBJ2-3|NA|TRBV12-3/TRBV12-4
TGTGCCAGCAGGCGCACAGATACGCAGTATTTT
CASRRTDTQYF
>many|TRBJ2-2|NA|TRBV5-1
TGCGCCAGCAGCTTGGTGCAGGACACCGGGGAGCTGTTTTTT
CASSLVQDTGELFF
>few|TRBJ2-2|NA|TRBV30
TGTGCCTGGACAGGGTACAACGGGGAGCTGTTTTTT
CAWTGYNGELFF
>many|TRBJ2-1|NA|TRBV5-1
TGCGCCAGCAGCCCGGACCGTCTACAGGAGCAGTTCTTC
CASSPDRLQEQFF
>many|TRBJ2-1|NA|TRBV18
TGTGCCAGCTCACCTGGACGGGAATGGGCTGAGCAGTTCTTC
CASSPGREWAEQFF
>few|TRBJ2-1|TRBD2|TRBV6-2/TRBV6-3
TGTGCCAGCAGTCCTAGCGGGAGATACAATGAGCAGTTCTTC
CASSPSGRYNEQFF
>NA|TRBJ1-2|NA|TRBV20-1
TGCAGTGCTAGACGGGATGGCTACACCTTC
CSARRDGYTF
>many|TRBJ2-5|NA|TRBV5-1
TGCGCCAGCAGCTCGGGGACTACAGGGGAGACCCAGTACTTC
CASSSGTTGETQYF
>few|TRBJ2-6|NA|TRBV7-8
TGTGCCAGCAGCTTAGAGTCGGACATGGATTTTGGCGGGGCCAACGTCCTGACTTTC
CASSLESDMDFGGANVLTF
>few|TRBJ2-1|TRBD1|TRBV5-1
TGCGCCAACAGCGAGGGACAGCTCAATGAGCAGTTCTTC
CANSEGQLNEQFF
>few|TRBJ2-3|NA|TRBV15
TGTGCCACCTCTTTCGGAATAAACACAGATACGCAGTATTTT
CATSFGINTDTQYF
>few|TRBJ2-1|NA|TRBV12-3/TRBV12-4
TGTGCCAGCAGGCTTGGGTTGGGGGCCGGCTCCTACAATGAGCAGTTCTTC
CASRLGLGAGSYNEQFF
>NA|TRBJ1-2|TRBD1|TRBV5-4
TGTGCCAGCAGCTTGGACAGGGGGGATAGGGGCTACACCTTC
CASSLDRGDRGYTF
>few|TRBJ2-1|NA|TRBV4-3
TGCGCCAGCAGCCAAGGGGTCAGCTCCTACAATGAGCAGTTCTTC
CASSQGVSSYNEQFF
>many|TRBJ2-5|NA|TRBV7-2
TGTGCCAGCAGCTTAACCGTTCAAGAGACCCAGTACTTC
CASSLTVQETQYF
>few|TRBJ2-2|NA|TRBV6-4
TGTGCCAGCAAGAACTCCGAGGCCGGGGAGCTGTTTTTT
CASKNSEAGELFF
>NA|TRBJ2-3|TRBD2|TRBV6-2/TRBV6-3
TGTGCCAGCAGCCTTTTAGCGGGAGGCGGCACAGATACGCAGTATTTT
CASSLLAGGGTDTQYF
>many|TRBJ1-1|TRBD1|TRBV15
TGTGCCACCAGCAGAGTCTTGGACAGGGAAAGGGTCACTGAAGCTTTCTTT
CATSRVLDRERVTEAFF
>NA|TRBJ2-7|NA|TRBV6-2/TRBV6-3
TGTGCCAGCAGCCTTGGGATGGGATCCTACGAGCAGTACTTC
CASSLGMGSYEQYF
>many|TRBJ1-1|TRBD1|TRBV6-1
TGTGCCAGCAGTCAAGGGACAGGGGGCAACACTGAAGCTTTCTTT
CASSQGTGGNTEAFF
>many|TRBJ2-2|NA|TRBV29-1
TGCAGCGTTAGAGGCAGGGGGGACACCGGGGAGCTGTTTTTT
CSVRGRGDTGELFF
>NA|TRBJ2-1|TRBD2|TRBV20-1
TGCAGTGCTAGAGGATACCTAGCGGTGGTGTACAATGAGCAGTTCTTC
CSARGYLAVVYNEQFF
>many|TRBJ1-6|NA|TRBV4-1
TGCGCCAGCAGCCAAGATCTCGGCAGGGCGGTGAATTCACCCCTCCACTTT
CASSQDLGRAVNSPLHF
>many|TRBJ2-7|TRBD1|TRBV20-1
TGCAGTGCTAGACTTACCGGGACAGGGTTCGGGGAGCAGTACTTC
CSARLTGTGFGEQYF
>many|TRBJ2-7|NA|TRBV7-9
TGTGCCAGCAGCTCCGGGACGGCCTTGGGGCAGTACTTC
CASSSGTALGQYF
>many|TRBJ2-1|NA|TRBV29-1
TGCAGCGTTGTTGGGGGCTGGAGCGGGGCCTACAATGAGCAGTTCTTC
CSVVGGWSGAYNEQFF
>few|TRBJ2-2|NA|TRBV7-6
TGTGCCAGCAGCTCCTTTGAGAACACCGGGGAGCTGTTTTTT
CASSSFENTGELFF
>many|TRBJ1-2|NA|TRBV6-2/TRBV6-3
TGTGCCAGCAGTTACTCCACCGAGGCGGGTGGCTACACCTTC
CASSYSTEAGGYTF
>NA|TRBJ1-1|NA|TRBV11-2
TGTGCCAGCAGCTTTGTGGGGATAACTGAAGCTTTCTTT
CASSFVGITEAFF
>few|TRBJ2-1|NA|TRBV10-3
TGTGCCATCAGTGAGTCGAGTATAGGGGGGTCCTTCTTC
CAISESSIGGSFF
>many|TRBJ2-1|TRBD2|TRBV20-1
TGCAGTACGGAGCGGGAGGCTGAGCAGTTCTTC
CSTEREAEQFF
>many|TRBJ1-2|NA|TRBV6-5
TGTGCCAGCAGTTACGAAGGAGGGATTTATGGCTACACCTTC
CASSYEGGIYGYTF
>few|TRBJ2-1|TRBD2|TRBV5-4
TGTGCCAGCAGCAAGGAAGGTAGCGGGGTAAGCAATGAGCAGTTCTTC
CASSKEGSGVSNEQFF